This T cell receptor (beta chain) was recorded in a study of control samples from healthy donors and cancer patients. Here immunoSEQ multiplex PCR was the method, and the copy in TCRdb shows in-frame clones only, minus some. This table has about 110,000 clones, roughly 90% appearing once. This CDR3 is built from 13 residues. With 3 bases removed from V and 4 bases from J, the gap between germline ends came to 9 bases. CDR1 is LNHNV, CDR2 YYDKDF, per germline (reference sequence). The chain recombines TRBV15 with TRBJ1-2; a weak D match, TRBD1 (6 bases). The specimen was PBMCs. The receptor comes from a woman in her fifties or sixties with lung cancer. This chain's CDR3 is CATSSGQLYGYTF. CDR3 nucleotide sequence: TGTGCCACCAGCAGTGGACAGCTCTATGGCTACACCTTC.